This TCR beta chain is from a study of T cell changes during pregnancy in multiple sclerosis. Repertoires were generated with immunoSEQ multiplex PCR, while TCRdb's copy carries only in-frame clones and drops some. Of more than 70,000 clones listed, about nine tenths are singletons. CDR3 length: 17 residues. V shed 5 bases, J shed 4 bases, and the junction held 8 bases outside the gene matches. Germline CDR1 reads LGHNA; CDR2 reads YSLEER. The sequence came from a female donor in good health, enrolled as a control in a pregnancy study. Sequencing used peripheral blood, obtained after pregnancy. This rearrangement joins TRBV4-3 to TRBJ2-2, with 12 bases lining up with TRBD2. Written as DNA, the CDR3 is TGCGCCAGCAGCTTCCTAGCGGGGGGGCCGGGCACCGGGGAGCTGTTTTTT. Its translation: CASSFLAGGPGTGELFF.